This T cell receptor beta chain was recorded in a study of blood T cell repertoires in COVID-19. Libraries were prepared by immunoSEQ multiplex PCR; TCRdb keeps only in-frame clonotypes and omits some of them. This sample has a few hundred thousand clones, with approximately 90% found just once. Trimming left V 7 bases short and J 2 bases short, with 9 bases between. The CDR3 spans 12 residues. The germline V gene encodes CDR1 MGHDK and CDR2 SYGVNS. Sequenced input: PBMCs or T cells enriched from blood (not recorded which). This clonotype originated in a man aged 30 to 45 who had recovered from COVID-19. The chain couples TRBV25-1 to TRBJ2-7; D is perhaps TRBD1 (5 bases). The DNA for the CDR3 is TGTGCCAGCATAGACAGAACCTACGAGCAGTACTTC. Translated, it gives CASIDRTYEQYF.